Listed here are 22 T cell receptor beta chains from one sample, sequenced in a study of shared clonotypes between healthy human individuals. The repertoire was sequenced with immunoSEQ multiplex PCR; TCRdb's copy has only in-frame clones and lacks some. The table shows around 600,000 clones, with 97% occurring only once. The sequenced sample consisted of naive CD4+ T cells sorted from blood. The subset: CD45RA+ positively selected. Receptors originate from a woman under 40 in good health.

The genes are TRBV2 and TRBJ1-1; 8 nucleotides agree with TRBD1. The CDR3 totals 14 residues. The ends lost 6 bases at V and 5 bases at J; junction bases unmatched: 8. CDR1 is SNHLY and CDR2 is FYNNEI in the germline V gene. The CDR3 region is CASSPGQGITEAFF. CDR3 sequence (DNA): TGTGCCAGCAGCCCAGGACAGGGTATTACTGAAGCTTTCTTT.

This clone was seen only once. The CDR3 spells CASSPTPGRKYNEQFF. The CDR3, as DNA: TGTGCCAGCAGCCCAACGCCGGGACGGAAGTACAATGAGCAGTTCTTC. The genes are TRBV7-9 and TRBJ2-1, with D perhaps matching TRBD1 or TRBD2 (5 bases each). Trimming took 5 bases from V and 4 from J, leaving 18 bases between them. Germline CDR1 SEHNR, CDR2 FQNEAQ (reference sequence). The CDR3 is 16 residues long.

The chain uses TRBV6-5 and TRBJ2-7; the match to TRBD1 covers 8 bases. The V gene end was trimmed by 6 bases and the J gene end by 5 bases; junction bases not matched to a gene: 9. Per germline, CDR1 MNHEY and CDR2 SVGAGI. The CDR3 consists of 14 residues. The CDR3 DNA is TGTGCCAGCAGCCTAGACAGGGGCGGCGACGAGCAGTACTTC. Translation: CASSLDRGGDEQYF.

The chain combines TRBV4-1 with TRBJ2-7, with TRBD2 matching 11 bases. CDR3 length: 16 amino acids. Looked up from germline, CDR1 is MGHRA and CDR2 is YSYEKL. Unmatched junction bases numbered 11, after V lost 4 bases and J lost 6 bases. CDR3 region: CASSRTTSGSRFEQYF. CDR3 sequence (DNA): TGCGCCAGCAGCCGGACTACTAGCGGGAGTCGGTTCGAGCAGTACTTC.

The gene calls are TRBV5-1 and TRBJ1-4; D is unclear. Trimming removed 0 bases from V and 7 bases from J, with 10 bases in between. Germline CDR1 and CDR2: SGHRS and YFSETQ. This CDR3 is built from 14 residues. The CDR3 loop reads CASSLGQPGEKLFF. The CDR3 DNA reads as TGCGCCAGCAGCTTGGGGCAGCCTGGTGAAAAACTGTTTTTT.

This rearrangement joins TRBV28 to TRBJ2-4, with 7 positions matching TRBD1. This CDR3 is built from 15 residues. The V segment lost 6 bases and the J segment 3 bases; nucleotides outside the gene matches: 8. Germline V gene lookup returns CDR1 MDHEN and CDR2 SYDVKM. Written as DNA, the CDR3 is TGTGCCAGCAGAGGACAGGACCTCTACAAAAACATTCAGTACTTC. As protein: CASRGQDLYKNIQYF.

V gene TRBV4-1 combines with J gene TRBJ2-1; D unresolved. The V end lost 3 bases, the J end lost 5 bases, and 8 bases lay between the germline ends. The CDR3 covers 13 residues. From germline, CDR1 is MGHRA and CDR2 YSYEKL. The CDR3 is CASSQKWNNEQFF. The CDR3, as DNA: TGCGCCAGCAGCCAGAAATGGAACAATGAGCAGTTCTTC.

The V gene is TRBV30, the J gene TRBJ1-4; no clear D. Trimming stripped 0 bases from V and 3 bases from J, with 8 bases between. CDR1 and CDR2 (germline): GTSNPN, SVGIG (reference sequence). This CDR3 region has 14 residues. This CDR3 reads CAWSVRRPNEKLFF. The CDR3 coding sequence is TGTGCCTGGAGTGTACGACGGCCTAATGAAAAACTGTTTTTT.

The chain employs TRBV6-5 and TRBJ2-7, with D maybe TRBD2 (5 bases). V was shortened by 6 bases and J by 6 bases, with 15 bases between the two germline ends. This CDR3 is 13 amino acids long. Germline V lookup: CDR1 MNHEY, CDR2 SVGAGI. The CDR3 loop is CASSSREIFEQYF. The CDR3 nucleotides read TGTGCCAGCAGCTCGAGGGAGATTTTCGAGCAGTACTTC.

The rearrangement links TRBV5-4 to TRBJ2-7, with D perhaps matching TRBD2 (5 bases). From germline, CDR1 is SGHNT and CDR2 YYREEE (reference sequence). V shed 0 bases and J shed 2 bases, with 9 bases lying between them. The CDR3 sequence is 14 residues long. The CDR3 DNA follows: TGTGCCAGCAGCTTGGGAGGGTCCCCCTACGAGCAGTACTTC. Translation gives CASSLGGSPYEQYF.

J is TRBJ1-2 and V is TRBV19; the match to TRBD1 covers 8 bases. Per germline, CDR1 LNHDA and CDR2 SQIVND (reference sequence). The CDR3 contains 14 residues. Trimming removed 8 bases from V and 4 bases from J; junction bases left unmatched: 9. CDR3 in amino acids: CASSDRGLTYGYTF. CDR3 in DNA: TGTGCCAGTTCAGACAGGGGCCTCACCTATGGCTACACCTTC.

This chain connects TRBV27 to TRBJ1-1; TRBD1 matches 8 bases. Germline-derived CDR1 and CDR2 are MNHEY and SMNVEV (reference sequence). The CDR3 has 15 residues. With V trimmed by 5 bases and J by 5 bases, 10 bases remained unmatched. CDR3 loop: CASSSQGALETEAFF. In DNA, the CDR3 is TGTGCCAGCAGTAGCCAGGGGGCTTTGGAAACTGAAGCTTTCTTT.

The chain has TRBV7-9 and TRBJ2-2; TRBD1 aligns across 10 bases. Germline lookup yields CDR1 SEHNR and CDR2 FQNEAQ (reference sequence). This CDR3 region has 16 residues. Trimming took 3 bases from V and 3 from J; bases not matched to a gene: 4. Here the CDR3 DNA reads TGTGCCAGCAGCTTGACAGGGGGCGCGGACACCGGGGAGCTGTTTTTT. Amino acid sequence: CASSLTGGADTGELFF.

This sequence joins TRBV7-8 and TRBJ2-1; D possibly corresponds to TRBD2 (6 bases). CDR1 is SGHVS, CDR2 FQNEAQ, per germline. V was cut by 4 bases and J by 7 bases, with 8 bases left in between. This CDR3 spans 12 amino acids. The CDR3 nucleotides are TGTGCCAGCAGCTGGGCGGGGAATGAGCAGTTCTTC. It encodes CASSWAGNEQFF.

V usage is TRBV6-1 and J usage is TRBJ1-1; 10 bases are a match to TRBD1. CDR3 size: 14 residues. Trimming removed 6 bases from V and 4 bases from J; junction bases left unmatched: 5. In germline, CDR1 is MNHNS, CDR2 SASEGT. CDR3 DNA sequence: TGTGCCAGCAGCACTAGACAGGGGGCCACTGAAGCTTTCTTT. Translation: CASSTRQGATEAFF.

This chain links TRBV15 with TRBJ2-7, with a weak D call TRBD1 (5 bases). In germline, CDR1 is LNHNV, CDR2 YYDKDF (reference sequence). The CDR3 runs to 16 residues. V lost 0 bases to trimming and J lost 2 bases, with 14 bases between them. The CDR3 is CATSRDRLDSAYEQYF. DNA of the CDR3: TGTGCCACCAGCAGAGATCGTCTTGACAGTGCCTACGAGCAGTACTTC. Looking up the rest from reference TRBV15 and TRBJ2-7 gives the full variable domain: DAMVIQNPRYQVTQFGKPVTLSCSQTLNHNVMYWYQQKSSQAPKLLFHYYDKDFNNEADTPDNFQSRRPNTSFCFLDIRSPGLGDTAMYLCATSRDRLDSAYEQYFGPGTRLTVT.

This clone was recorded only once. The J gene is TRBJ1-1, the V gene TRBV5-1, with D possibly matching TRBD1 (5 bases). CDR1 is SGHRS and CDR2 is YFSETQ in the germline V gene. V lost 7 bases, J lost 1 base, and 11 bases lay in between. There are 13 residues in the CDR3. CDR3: CASGGQGNTEAFF. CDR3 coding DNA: TGCGCCAGCGGAGGGCAGGGGAACACTGAAGCTTTCTTT.

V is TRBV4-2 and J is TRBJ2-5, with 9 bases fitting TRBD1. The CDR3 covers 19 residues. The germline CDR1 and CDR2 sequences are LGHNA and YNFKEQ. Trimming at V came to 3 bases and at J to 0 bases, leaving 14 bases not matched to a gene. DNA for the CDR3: TGTGCCAGCAGCCAGGAACCGGGACAGGGATCGGGGGACCAAGAGACCCAGTACTTC. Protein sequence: CASSQEPGQGSGDQETQYF.

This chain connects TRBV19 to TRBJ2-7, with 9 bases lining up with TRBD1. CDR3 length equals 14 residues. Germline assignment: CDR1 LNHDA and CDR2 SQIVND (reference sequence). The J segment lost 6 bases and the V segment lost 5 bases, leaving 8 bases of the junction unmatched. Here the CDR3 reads CASSLQGALGEQYF. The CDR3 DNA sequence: TGTGCCAGTAGTTTACAGGGGGCATTGGGCGAGCAGTACTTC. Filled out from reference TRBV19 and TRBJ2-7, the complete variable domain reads DGGITQSPKYLFRKEGQNVTLSCEQNLNHDAMYWYRQDPGQGLRLIYYSQIVNDFQKGDIAEGYSVSREKKESFPLTVTSAQKNPTAFYLCASSLQGALGEQYFGPGTRLTVT.

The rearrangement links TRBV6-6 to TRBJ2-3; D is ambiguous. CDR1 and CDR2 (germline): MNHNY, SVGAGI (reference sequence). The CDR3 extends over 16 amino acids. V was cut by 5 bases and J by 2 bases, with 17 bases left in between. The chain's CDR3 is CASSTRLLSNTDTQYF. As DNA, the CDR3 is TGTGCCAGCAGTACTCGACTTCTAAGTAACACAGATACGCAGTATTTT.

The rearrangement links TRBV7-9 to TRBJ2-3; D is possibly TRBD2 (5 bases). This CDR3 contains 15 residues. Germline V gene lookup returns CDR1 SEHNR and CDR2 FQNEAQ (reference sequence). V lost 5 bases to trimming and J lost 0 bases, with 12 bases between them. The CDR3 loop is CASSKTTPSTDTQYF. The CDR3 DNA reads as TGTGCCAGCAGCAAGACTACGCCCAGCACAGATACGCAGTATTTT.

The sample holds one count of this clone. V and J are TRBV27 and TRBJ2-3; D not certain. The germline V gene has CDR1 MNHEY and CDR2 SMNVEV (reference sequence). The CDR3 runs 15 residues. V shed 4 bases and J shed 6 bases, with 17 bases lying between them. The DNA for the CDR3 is TGTGCCAGCAGTTCCCCGGACGAGTACTTTGATACGCAGTATTTT. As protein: CASSSPDEYFDTQYF.